This passage covers 32 T cell receptor beta chains from one sample sequenced in a study of blood T cell repertoires in COVID-19. TCRdb's copy holds only in-frame clones and misses some; the assay was immunoSEQ multiplex PCR. Here the sample spans around 38,000 clones, 87% being singletons. Source material: peripheral blood. The receptors here all came from a man in his 60s with COVID-19, enrolled during active disease.

The chain has TRBV9 and TRBJ2-7; 8 bases match TRBD2. Looked up from germline, CDR1 is SGDLS and CDR2 is YYNGEE. There are 16 residues in the CDR3. V lost 5 bases, J lost 5 bases, and 15 bases stayed unmatched. CDR3 sequence: CASSERESPGRDEQYF. CDR3 DNA sequence: TGTGCCAGCAGTGAGCGGGAGAGCCCGGGGAGGGACGAGCAGTACTTC.

The V gene is TRBV28, the J gene TRBJ1-3; TRBD1 is a possible D gene (6 bases). The CDR3 runs 16 residues. Trimming removed 7 bases from V and 0 bases from J, with 16 bases in between. Germline V gene data show CDR1 as MDHEN and CDR2 as SYDVKM. The CDR3 DNA reads as TGTGCCAGCAACCCGGGGGGCAGGGTCTCTGGAAACACCATATATTTT. This sequence encodes CASNPGGRVSGNTIYF.

The J gene is TRBJ2-3, the V gene TRBV3-1 (or the pseudogene TRBV3-2); D is ambiguous. This CDR3 region has 13 residues. The germline gives CDR1 LGHDT, CDR2 YNNKEL (reference sequence). V was trimmed by 1 base and J by 6 bases, leaving 8 bases between them. The DNA for the CDR3 is TGTGCCAGCAGCCAAGGTGAGCCGGATACGCAGTATTTT. It specifies CASSQGEPDTQYF.

The rearrangement joins TRBV28 to TRBJ1-1, with 11 bases lining up with TRBD1. J was trimmed by 7 bases and V by 5 bases; bases with no gene match: 6. CDR1 is MDHEN and CDR2 is SYDVKM in the germline V gene. The CDR3 totals 14 residues. The CDR3 region is CASSKPGTGGEAFF. Written as DNA, the CDR3 is TGTGCCAGCAGTAAGCCCGGGACAGGGGGTGAAGCTTTCTTT.

The chain employs TRBV21-1 and TRBJ2-5; TRBD2, the table's D call, lacks a check against the DNA. TRBV21-1 is termed a pseudogene. The CDR3 covers 18 residues. The CDR3 region has the DNA TGTGCCAGCAGCGAACCCACCAAACCGGGACTAGGTCTAGAGACCCAGTACTTC. Its translation: CASSEPTKPGLGLETQYF.

This clone was seen a handful of times. The junction and the germline gene differ at one end; a read error may be behind it. The chain uses TRBV3-1 (or the pseudogene TRBV3-2) and TRBJ1-6; no firm D call. CDR1 and CDR2 from the germline V gene are LGHDT and YNNKEL (reference sequence). There are 14 residues in the CDR3. CDR3 sequence: CASSQDQNYSPLHF. DNA of the CDR3: TGTGCCAGCAGCCAAGATCAGAATTATTCGCCCCTCCACTTT.

This chain links TRBV5-4 with TRBJ2-7; 7 bases align to TRBD2. The germline V gene encodes CDR1 SGHNT and CDR2 YYREEE (reference sequence). The CDR3 is 14 residues long. V dropped 2 bases and J dropped 2; count of bases not matched to a gene: 4. Here the CDR3 reads CASSLPGGAYEQYF. The CDR3 DNA sequence: TGTGCCAGCAGCTTACCTGGGGGGGCCTACGAGCAGTACTTC.

V and J are TRBV5-5 and TRBJ2-7; 8 nucleotides agree with TRBD1. After removal of 0 bases from V and 4 bases from J, the junction contained 3 bases not matched to a gene. This CDR3 is 14 amino acids long. CDR1 is SGHKS and CDR2 is YYEKEE in the germline V gene (reference sequence). The CDR3, as DNA: TGTGCCAGCAGCTTGGCACAGGGGGTTTACGAGCAGTACTTC. Its translation is CASSLAQGVYEQYF.

This CDR3 reads CAWRLDYNSYEQYF. CDR3 DNA sequence: TGTGCCTGGAGGTTGGACTACAACTCCTACGAGCAGTACTTC. This chain joins TRBV30 and TRBJ2-7; D perhaps matches TRBD2 (6 bases). This CDR3 is 14 amino acids long. V was clipped by 3 bases and J by 0 bases, with 12 bases between them. CDR1 GTSNPN and CDR2 SVGIG come from the germline V gene (reference sequence).

The chain joins TRBV19 to TRBJ1-5, with D uncertain. The CDR3 contains 12 residues. Germline assignment: CDR1 LNHDA and CDR2 SQIVND (reference sequence). The V end lost 3 bases, the J end lost 4 bases, and 4 bases lay between the germline ends. This CDR3 is CASSISNQPQHF. In nucleotides, the CDR3 is TGTGCCAGTAGTATCTCTAATCAGCCCCAGCATTTT.

V and J are TRBV5-8 and TRBJ1-5, with 7 nucleotides matching TRBD1. The CDR3 runs 16 residues. Germline CDR1 reads SGHTS; CDR2 reads YDEGEE. Germline trimming cut 1 base from V and 0 bases from J; bases unmatched to any gene: 4. CDR3 DNA: TGTGCCAGCAGCTTGCTGGGACAGTATAGCAATCAGCCCCAGCATTTT. Translation gives CASSLLGQYSNQPQHF.

The rearrangement uses TRBV7-9 and TRBJ1-6; no definite D call. Trimming left V 1 base short and J 7 bases short, with 8 bases between. The CDR3 is made up of 14 amino acids. From germline, CDR1 is SEHNR and CDR2 FQNEAQ (reference sequence). The CDR3 nucleotides read TGTGCCAGCAGCTTAGACGGGGTAAATTCACCCCTCCACTTT. This encodes CASSLDGVNSPLHF.

The chain has TRBV27 and TRBJ1-6; no firm D call. CDR3 size: 13 residues. V dropped 3 bases and J dropped 7 bases, with 7 bases sitting between them. Per germline, CDR1 MNHEY and CDR2 SMNVEV (reference sequence). CDR3 protein: CASSFLQNSPLHF. Written as DNA, the CDR3 is TGTGCCAGCAGTTTTCTTCAGAATTCACCCCTCCACTTT.

This rearrangement joins TRBV20-1 to TRBJ1-1; D not resolved. Trimming took off 3 bases at V and 1 base at J, with 12 bases between the two ends. The CDR3 sequence is 14 residues long. The germline gives CDR1 DFQATT, CDR2 SNEGSKA (reference sequence). The CDR3 DNA follows: TGCAGTGCTAGTTTAGGCGGGCCGAACACTGAAGCTTTCTTT. Protein sequence: CSASLGGPNTEAFF.

This chain links TRBV5-6 with TRBJ2-3; 7 bases agree with TRBD1. V lost 1 base to trimming and J lost 0 bases; unmatched junction nucleotides: 8. The CDR3 totals 17 residues. Per germline, CDR1 SGHDT and CDR2 YYEEEE. The CDR3 reads CASSLTYTGASTDTQYF. DNA for the CDR3: TGTGCCAGCAGCTTGACCTATACAGGGGCTAGCACAGATACGCAGTATTTT.

V is TRBV19 and J is TRBJ2-2, with 9 bases that match TRBD1. With 3 bases clipped from V and 7 bases from J, the junction kept 18 bases outside the gene matches. Germline CDR1 and CDR2: LNHDA and SQIVND (reference sequence). This CDR3 region has 19 residues. In nucleotides, the CDR3 is TGTGCCAGTAGTATCGGGATCACTCAAACAGGGGGCGCTGGCGGGGAGCTGTTTTTT. Translated: CASSIGITQTGGAGGELFF.

The genes are TRBV27 and TRBJ2-1; TRBD2 aligns across 10 bases. CDR3 length: 15 residues. The V gene end was trimmed by 6 bases and the J gene end by 4 bases; junction bases not matched to a gene: 6. CDR1 is MNHEY and CDR2 is SMNVEV in the germline V gene (reference sequence). The CDR3 DNA reads as TGTGCCAGCAGAGTAGCGGGGGGCCAATACAATGAGCAGTTCTTC. It is translated as CASRVAGGQYNEQFF.

The J gene is TRBJ1-2, the V gene TRBV5-1; 7 bases are shared with TRBD1. The germline CDR1 and CDR2 sequences are SGHRS and YFSETQ. Trimming cost V 7 bases and J 2 bases; bases outside gene matches: 8. The CDR3 covers 14 residues. The CDR3 loop reads CASATTGSNYGYTF. The CDR3 DNA sequence: TGCGCCAGCGCAACGACAGGGAGCAACTATGGCTACACCTTC.

The genes are TRBV7-9 and TRBJ2-5; 8 bases are shared with TRBD2. Trimming removed 5 bases from V and 4 bases from J; junction bases left unmatched: 15. CDR1 and CDR2 from the germline V gene are SEHNR and FQNEAQ (reference sequence). The CDR3 is 17 residues long. The CDR3 DNA is TGTGCCAGCAGCGAGACGGGGGGGTTACGCGTCGGAGAGACCCAGTACTTC. Amino acid sequence: CASSETGGLRVGETQYF. Full variable domain (rest looked up from reference TRBV7-9 and TRBJ2-5): DTGVSQNPRHKITKRGQNVTFRCDPISEHNRLYWYRQTLGQGPEFLTYFQNEAQLEKSRLLSDRFSAERPKGSFSTLEIQRTEQGDSAMYLCASSETGGLRVGETQYFGPGTRLLVL.

The chain has TRBV2 and TRBJ1-5; D might be TRBD1 (6 bases). The V gene lost 6 bases and the J gene lost 6 bases, with 18 bases spanning the gap. From germline, CDR1 is SNHLY and CDR2 FYNNEI. The CDR3 runs 15 residues. In nucleotides, the CDR3 is TGTGCCAGCAGAGGCCCAGGGGTGGCGGGTCAGCCCCAGCATTTT. This sequence encodes CASRGPGVAGQPQHF. Combining the CDR3 with reference TRBV2 and TRBJ1-5 gives the whole variable domain EPEVTQTPSHQVTQMGQEVILRCVPISNHLYFYWYRQILGQKVEFLVSFYNNEISEKSEIFDDQFSVERPDGSNFTLKIRSTKLEDSAMYFCASRGPGVAGQPQHFGDGTRLSIL.

The CDR3 DNA reads TGTGCCAGTGGGACTAGCGGGAGGGCCTGGGATGAGCAGTTCTTC. It is translated as CASGTSGRAWDEQFF. This chain links TRBV19 with TRBJ2-1; TRBD2 matches 16 bases. This CDR3 contains 15 residues. Germline V lookup: CDR1 LNHDA, CDR2 SQIVND (reference sequence). Trimming removed 8 bases from V and 8 bases from J; junction bases left unmatched: 6. The entire variable domain, with the rest obtained from reference TRBV19 and TRBJ2-1, is as follows: DGGITQSPKYLFRKEGQNVTLSCEQNLNHDAMYWYRQDPGQGLRLIYYSQIVNDFQKGDIAEGYSVSREKKESFPLTVTSAQKNPTAFYLCASGTSGRAWDEQFFGPGTRLTVL.

This sequence joins TRBV6-5 and TRBJ1-1, with TRBD1 matching over 8 bases. The V segment lost 1 base and the J segment 10 bases; nucleotides outside the gene matches: 2. The CDR3 runs to 12 residues. Per the germline V gene, CDR1 is MNHEY and CDR2 is SVGAGI. CDR3 nucleotides: TGTGCCAGCAGTTACTTCGACAGGGGAGCTTTCTTT. It yields the protein CASSYFDRGAFF.

CDR3 nucleotide sequence: TGTGCCAGCAGCTCCCACAGGGGGACAACTAATGAAAAACTGTTTTTT. Translated: CASSSHRGTTNEKLFF. The chain carries TRBV7-8 and TRBJ1-4, with 8 bases lining up with TRBD1. The ends lost 4 bases at V and 0 bases at J; junction bases unmatched: 4. This CDR3 spans 16 amino acids. In germline, CDR1 is SGHVS, CDR2 FQNEAQ.

The chain joins TRBV3-1 (or the pseudogene TRBV3-2) to TRBJ2-3; TRBD2 matches 10 bases. Germline V gene sequence: CDR1 LGHDT, CDR2 YNNKEL (reference sequence). The CDR3 loop spans 16 amino acids. The V gene end was trimmed by 5 bases and the J gene end by 2 bases; junction bases not matched to a gene: 7. The CDR3 sequence is CASSSRTSGNTDTQYF. DNA for the CDR3: TGTGCCAGCAGCTCCCGGACTAGCGGAAACACAGATACGCAGTATTTT.

This chain links TRBV2 with TRBJ2-1; TRBD2 matches at 8 bases. Germline V gene sequence: CDR1 SNHLY, CDR2 FYNNEI. The CDR3 spans 15 residues. V lost 4 bases to trimming and J lost 0 bases; unmatched junction nucleotides: 2. CDR3 nucleotide sequence: TGTGCCAGCAGTGGAGGACTAGCCTCCTACAATGAGCAGTTCTTC. This codes for CASSGGLASYNEQFF.

The V call is TRBV27, the J call TRBJ2-1; D is perhaps TRBD2 (5 bases). The V and J ends lost 3 bases and 0 bases respectively, with 9 bases between them. In germline, CDR1 is MNHEY, CDR2 SMNVEV (reference sequence). The CDR3 length is 15 residues. CDR3 sequence (DNA): TGTGCCAGCAGTTTTGCCAGCGGCTCCTACAATGAGCAGTTCTTC. Amino acid sequence: CASSFASGSYNEQFF.

The chain employs TRBV5-1 and TRBJ2-7; 10 nucleotides agree with TRBD2. J was trimmed by 3 bases and V by 0 bases; bases with no gene match: 9. This CDR3 comprises 17 residues. Germline CDR1 and CDR2: SGHRS and YFSETQ. The CDR3 here is CASSLGTSGVERYEQYF. CDR3 coding DNA: TGCGCCAGCAGCTTGGGGACTAGCGGAGTAGAGCGCTACGAGCAGTACTTC.

The chain has TRBV9 and TRBJ1-2; TRBD1 matches at 9 bases. With V trimmed by 0 bases and J by 4 bases, 10 bases remained unmatched. CDR1 is SGDLS, CDR2 YYNGEE, per germline. This CDR3 contains 17 residues. The CDR3 spells CASSVGGQGSVLYGYTF. CDR3 sequence (DNA): TGTGCCAGCAGCGTAGGGGGACAGGGTTCCGTTCTCTATGGCTACACCTTC.

The CDR3: CASSLVGTGGEKLFF. As DNA, the CDR3 is TGCGCCAGCAGCTTGGTCGGGACAGGGGGCGAAAAACTGTTTTTT. The chain is built from TRBV5-1 and TRBJ1-4, with TRBD1 matching over 12 bases. The CDR3 sequence is 15 residues long. V shed 0 bases and J 8 bases; nucleotides not matched to a gene: 2. CDR1 and CDR2 (germline): SGHRS, YFSETQ.

The V call is TRBV7-2, the J call TRBJ1-2, with 8 bases that match TRBD1. The V gene's germline CDR1 is SGHTA and CDR2 FQGNSA. This CDR3 is built from 15 residues. With 5 bases clipped from V and 4 bases from J, the junction kept 9 bases outside the gene matches. CDR3 sequence: CASSSRQGQPYGYTF. In nucleotides, the CDR3 is TGTGCCAGCAGCAGCAGACAGGGGCAACCCTATGGCTACACCTTC.

V and J are TRBV15 and TRBJ1-5; D remains ambiguous. V was cut by 3 bases and J by 4 bases, with 10 bases left in between. The CDR3 runs 14 residues. Per the germline V gene, CDR1 is LNHNV and CDR2 is YYDKDF (reference sequence). For the CDR3, the DNA is TGTGCCACCAGCAGTCTGCGGACTAATCAGCCCCAGCATTTT. This gives the protein CATSSLRTNQPQHF.

The rearrangement uses TRBV30 and TRBJ2-7, with 9 bases lining up with TRBD1. V was pared by 2 bases and J by 2 bases, with 4 bases of the junction left unmatched. Germline CDR1 is GTSNPN and CDR2 is SVGIG (reference sequence). The CDR3 has 14 residues. CDR3 DNA: TGTGCCTGGAGTCTTCGGACAGGGGCCTACGAGCAGTACTTC. Its translation is CAWSLRTGAYEQYF.